The rows below give T cell receptor beta chains drawn from one sample of a study of response to subunit inactivated influenza vaccine. TCRdb passed the RT-PCR reads through MiXCR, listing each CDR3 protein once. The repertoire includes about 780,000 distinct CDR3 sequences, 15% to 20% of them detected once, and roughly a tenth sits in the top ten. The starting material was PBMCs from blood, obtained 5 days after vaccination. All receptors derive from a man in his fifties who received an inactivated influenza vaccine. The CDR3 runs from the conserved cysteine through the conserved F or W. The D gene is left open where the match is weak. Clone size is stated in some rows and not others, as once, few, many or a class when expanded.

size: .; D: TRBD2; V: TRBV7-2; length: 15; J: TRBJ2-1; DNA: TGTGCCAGCAGCACATCTAGCGGGATACACAATGAGCAGTTCTTC; CDR3: CASSTSSGIHNEQFF
size: once; D: TRBD1; V: TRBV6-2/TRBV6-3; length: 15; J: TRBJ2-5; DNA: TGTGCCAGCAGGAAAGGACAGGGGTACCAAGAGACCCAGTACTTC; CDR3: CASRKGQGYQETQYF
size: few; D: TRBD2; V: TRBV20-1; length: 15; J: TRBJ2-1; DNA: TGCAGTGCCACGGACGGGACTAGTGTTGTATCTGAGCAGTTCTTC; CDR3: CSATDGTSVVSEQFF
size: .; D: TRBD2; V: TRBV6-2/TRBV6-3; length: 15; J: TRBJ2-3; DNA: TGTGCCAGCAGCGGGGGCCTAGCGGGCCCAGATACGCAGTATTTT; CDR3: CASSGGLAGPDTQYF
size: .; D: TRBD1; V: TRBV15; length: 14; J: TRBJ1-2; DNA: TGTGCCACCAGCAGTACAGGGGACCTCCCTGGCTACACCTTC; CDR3: CATSSTGDLPGYTF
size: .; D: TRBD2; V: TRBV10-3; length: 15; J: TRBJ2-2; DNA: TGTGCCATCGGAGGACTAGCGGGGGGGCCCGGGGAGCTGTTTTTT; CDR3: CAIGGLAGGPGELFF
size: once; D: TRBD1; V: TRBV10-3; length: 13; J: TRBJ2-7; DNA: TGTGCCATCAGCGGACAGGGGGCAGAGGAGCAGTACTTC; CDR3: CAISGQGAEEQYF
size: .; D: .; V: TRBV7-2; length: 14; J: TRBJ2-1; DNA: TGTGCCAGCAGCTTGACAGCTATCGGGATCGGGCAGTTCTTC; CDR3: CASSLTAIGIGQFF
size: .; D: .; V: TRBV4-3; length: 15; J: TRBJ1-3; DNA: TGCGCCAGCAGCCCGGCCCCAGGCCCTGGAAACACCATATATTTT; CDR3: CASSPAPGPGNTIYF
size: .; D: TRBD2; V: TRBV7-2; length: 15; J: TRBJ2-7; DNA: TGTGCCAGCAGCGCTAGCGGGGGCCCATCCTACGAGCAGTACTTC; CDR3: CASSASGGPSYEQYF
size: .; D: .; V: TRBV20-1; length: 13; J: TRBJ2-7; DNA: TGCAGTGGGAAGTCGAGGACCGCCTACGAGCAGTACTTC; CDR3: CSGKSRTAYEQYF
size: few; D: TRBD1; V: TRBV6-2/TRBV6-3; length: 14; J: TRBJ1-1; DNA: TGTGCCAGCAGACTAACAGGGGAGGGCACTGAAGCTTTCTTT; CDR3: CASRLTGEGTEAFF
size: .; D: TRBD1; V: TRBV5-4; length: 16; J: TRBJ2-5; DNA: TGTGCCAGCAGCCCCGTTCGGACAGGGCGGGAAGAGACCCAGTACTTC; CDR3: CASSPVRTGREETQYF
size: few; D: TRBD2; V: TRBV4-2; length: 15; J: TRBJ2-1; DNA: TGTGCCAGCAGCCAAAGACTAGCGGGAGCGGATGAGCAGTTCTTC; CDR3: CASSQRLAGADEQFF
size: .; D: .; V: TRBV9; length: 13; J: TRBJ2-3; DNA: TGTGCCAGCAGCTACCTTCAGGGGGATACGCAGTATTTT; CDR3: CASSYLQGDTQYF
size: few; D: .; V: TRBV20-1; length: 14; J: TRBJ2-5; DNA: TGCAGTGCCCACCAGGGGCTACAGCTTGAGACCCAGTACTTC; CDR3: CSAHQGLQLETQYF
size: .; D: .; V: TRBV6-6; length: 12; J: TRBJ2-5; DNA: TGTGCCAGCCGACAAATTACAGAGACCCAGTACTTC; CDR3: CASRQITETQYF
size: few; D: .; V: TRBV5-1; length: 16; J: TRBJ2-2; DNA: TGCGCCAGCACCTCGACGGGGATAGCCAACACCGGGGAGCTGTTTTTT; CDR3: CASTSTGIANTGELFF
size: .; D: .; V: TRBV20-1; length: 14; J: TRBJ2-7; DNA: TGCAGTGCTAGAGATCGATACAGAACCTACGAGCAGTACTTC; CDR3: CSARDRYRTYEQYF
size: few; D: .; V: TRBV7-9; length: 15; J: TRBJ2-3; DNA: TGTGCCAGCAGCTTCAACCTGGGGATGACAGATACGCAGTATTTT; CDR3: CASSFNLGMTDTQYF
size: .; D: .; V: TRBV5-1; length: 14; J: TRBJ1-3; DNA: TGCGCCAGCAGCTTGGAAGGGCCTGGAAACACCATATATTTT; CDR3: CASSLEGPGNTIYF
size: few; D: .; V: TRBV4-1; length: 16; J: TRBJ2-2; DNA: TGCGCCAGCAGCCAAGATGTCAGGGCGAACACCGGGGAGCTGTTTTTT; CDR3: CASSQDVRANTGELFF
size: few; D: .; V: TRBV20-1; length: 15; J: TRBJ2-1; DNA: TGCAGTGCTAGAGATATTGGGGTTACCTACAATGAGCAGTTCTTC; CDR3: CSARDIGVTYNEQFF
size: few; D: .; V: TRBV7-9; length: 15; J: TRBJ1-2; DNA: TGTGCCAGCAGTTCGGGTATTCTCGCAGACTATGGCTACACCTTC; CDR3: CASSSGILADYGYTF
size: few; D: TRBD1; V: TRBV18; length: 17; J: TRBJ2-2; DNA: TGTGCCAGCTCACCACAGCTCAGGACAGGCAACACCGGGGAGCTGTTTTTT; CDR3: CASSPQLRTGNTGELFF
size: .; D: .; V: TRBV20-1; length: 14; J: TRBJ2-2; DNA: TGCAGTGCGGTCCGGACTAGGGGGACCGGGGAGCTGTTTTTT; CDR3: CSAVRTRGTGELFF
size: few; D: .; V: TRBV12-3/TRBV12-4; length: 14; J: TRBJ1-6; DNA: TGTGCCAGCAGTTTGATGGCAGGGAATTCACCCCTCCACTTT; CDR3: CASSLMAGNSPLHF
size: .; D: .; V: TRBV20-1; length: 21; J: TRBJ2-6; DNA: TGCAGTGCCCCCTCGGAGGGAACAGGAACGAGATTTAACTCTGGGGCCAACGTCCTGACTTTC; CDR3: CSAPSEGTGTRFNSGANVLTF
size: many; D: .; V: TRBV12-3/TRBV12-4; length: 13; J: TRBJ1-1; DNA: TGTGCCAGCAGTTTTTTTTCGGGGTCTGAAGCTTTCTTT; CDR3: CASSFFSGSEAFF
size: few; D: .; V: TRBV4-2; length: 14; J: TRBJ2-7; DNA: TGTGCCAGCAGCCAAGATAGGCAGATCTACGAGCAGTACTTC; CDR3: CASSQDRQIYEQYF
size: many; D: .; V: TRBV15; length: 13; J: TRBJ2-5; DNA: TGTGCCACCAGCAGAGAGTACCAAGAGACCCAGTACTTC; CDR3: CATSREYQETQYF
size: few; D: .; V: TRBV7-9; length: 16; J: TRBJ1-6; DNA: TGTGCCAGCAGCTTAGCGCCGATGGCAGCAGGTTCACCCCTCCACTTT; CDR3: CASSLAPMAAGSPLHF
size: few; D: TRBD1; V: TRBV5-1; length: 15; J: TRBJ2-3; DNA: TGCGCCAGCAGCACCGGACAGGCCTCCACAGATACGCAGTATTTT; CDR3: CASSTGQASTDTQYF
size: few; D: .; V: TRBV7-9; length: 12; J: TRBJ2-2; DNA: TGTGCCAGCAGCGTATCCAGGGGGGAGCTGTTTTTT; CDR3: CASSVSRGELFF
size: few; D: .; V: TRBV29-1; length: 14; J: TRBJ1-4; DNA: TGCAGCGTCGGGGGGTCGGGGGAGCGGGAAAAACTGTTTTTT; CDR3: CSVGGSGEREKLFF
size: .; D: .; V: TRBV4-3; length: 14; J: TRBJ1-1; DNA: TGCGCCAGCAGCCAAGAAACTCTCTCCACTGAAGCTTTCTTT; CDR3: CASSQETLSTEAFF
size: many; D: .; V: TRBV7-9; length: 12; J: TRBJ2-1; DNA: TGTGCCAGCAGCCCAAACTACAATGAGCAGTTCTTC; CDR3: CASSPNYNEQFF
size: .; D: TRBD2; V: TRBV5-1; length: 15; J: TRBJ2-1; DNA: TGCGCCAGCAGCGTCTTAGCGGGAGGGGAAAATGAGCAGTTCTTC; CDR3: CASSVLAGGENEQFF
size: .; D: .; V: TRBV4-2; length: 15; J: TRBJ2-5; DNA: TGTGCCAGCAGCCAAGATCGGTGGGGACAAGAGACCCAGTACTTC; CDR3: CASSQDRWGQETQYF
size: many; D: .; V: TRBV20-1; length: 14; J: TRBJ2-5; DNA: TGCAGTGCTAGAGATAGTCAGGGAAGAGAGACCCAGTACTTC; CDR3: CSARDSQGRETQYF
size: .; D: .; V: TRBV13; length: 14; J: TRBJ2-1; DNA: TGTGCCAGCAGCTTAAGGTTAGGAGTGGATGAGCAGTTCTTC; CDR3: CASSLRLGVDEQFF
size: .; D: TRBD2; V: TRBV4-1; length: 16; J: TRBJ2-7; DNA: TGCGCCAGCAGCCAAGTTTTAGCTAGCGGGGTGGACGAGCAGTACTTC; CDR3: CASSQVLASGVDEQYF
size: .; D: TRBD1; V: TRBV10-3; length: 13; J: TRBJ2-2; DNA: TGTGCCATCAGGACAGGGGAAACCGGGGAGCTGTTTTTT; CDR3: CAIRTGETGELFF
size: .; D: .; V: TRBV11-1; length: 20; J: TRBJ1-1; DNA: TGTGCCAGCAGCATATACCCCCTACGGGCAGTCGAAGCGATGAACACTGAAGCTTTCTTT; CDR3: CASSIYPLRAVEAMNTEAFF
size: few; D: TRBD1; V: TRBV20-1; length: 14; J: TRBJ1-5; DNA: TGCAGTGCTGTCGGACAGGGAATCAATCAGCCCCAGCATTTT; CDR3: CSAVGQGINQPQHF
size: .; D: TRBD2; V: TRBV20-1; length: 16; J: TRBJ2-1; DNA: TGCAGTGCTAGAGGACTAGCGGGAGAACACTACAATGAGCAGTTCTTC; CDR3: CSARGLAGEHYNEQFF
size: .; D: .; V: TRBV7-9; length: 15; J: TRBJ1-5; DNA: TGTGCCAGCAGCTCAACAGGGAATAGCAATCAGCCCCAGCATTTT; CDR3: CASSSTGNSNQPQHF
size: many; D: .; V: TRBV5-5; length: 13; J: TRBJ2-5; DNA: TGTGCCAGCAGCGGGGTTACCGAAGAGACCCAGTACTTC; CDR3: CASSGVTEETQYF
size: .; D: TRBD2; V: TRBV7-9; length: 17; J: TRBJ2-2; DNA: TGTGCCAGCAGCGCAAGGGGACTAGCGGGATCCACCGGGGAGCTGTTTTTT; CDR3: CASSARGLAGSTGELFF